These 32 T cell receptor beta chains were all obtained from the same sample, sequenced in a study of early T cells in non-severe SARS-CoV-2 infection. TCRdb reanalysed the 5' RACE reads using MiXCR and keeps one entry per CDR3 protein. The sample contains fewer than 85,000 distinct CDR3 sequences, 11% of which appear only once. The sample was whole blood, taken at baseline. These receptors were taken from an adult who was a healthcare worker with PCR-confirmed SARS-CoV-2 infection or an uninfected control (not recorded which).

This sequence joins TRBV29-1 and TRBJ2-5; no reliable D call. The CDR3 totals 12 residues. Germline V CDR1 and CDR2: SQVTM, ANQGSEA. Here the CDR3 reads CSLSGPQETQYF. DNA of the CDR3: TGCAGTTTATCCGGACCACAAGAGACCCAGTACTTC.

This clonotype showed up many times. The V and J genes are TRBV12-3 or TRBV12-4 and TRBJ1-4, with D possibly matching TRBD1 (6 bases). The V end was cut by 4 bases, the J end by 13 bases, with 22 bases between. This CDR3 contains 15 residues. This chain's CDR3 is CASSSTGGLVGGLFF. The CDR3 DNA reads as TGTGCCAGCAGTTCGACAGGAGGCCTGGTCGGGGGACTGTTTTTT.

This clonotype was counted ten times or more. The chain has TRBV13 and TRBJ1-3; D uncertain. Germline V CDR1 and CDR2: PRHDT, FYEKMQ (reference sequence). This CDR3 comprises 17 residues. V was shortened by 1 base and J by 3 bases, with 16 bases between the two germline ends. In DNA form, the CDR3 reads TGTGCCAGCAGCTTAGACGCAGGAGTGTACCTTGGAAACACCATATATTTT. Protein sequence: CASSLDAGVYLGNTIYF.

The chain carries TRBV7-2 and TRBJ1-2; D gene ambiguous. Germline V gene data show CDR1 as SGHTA and CDR2 as FQGNSA. V gave up 3 bases and J gave up 4 bases, with 6 bases separating them. The CDR3 contains 12 residues. Here the CDR3 reads CASSFSSYGYTF. In nucleotides, the CDR3 is TGTGCCAGCAGCTTTAGTAGCTATGGCTACACCTTC.

This clonotype has more than one count but fewer than ten. This rearrangement joins TRBV6-4 to TRBJ2-3; TRBD2 is a possible D gene (7 bases). This CDR3 comprises 15 residues. The V gene lost 2 bases and the J gene lost 0 bases, with 9 bases spanning the gap. CDR1 is MRHNA, CDR2 SNTAGT, per germline. CDR3 amino acids: CASSDGGASTDTQYF. The CDR3 bases are TGTGCCAGCAGTGACGGGGGGGCTAGCACAGATACGCAGTATTTT.

This clonotype was detected a few times. The rearrangement uses TRBV4-2 and TRBJ1-2; D remains unclear. V was cut by 4 bases and J by 5 bases, with 20 bases left in between. The CDR3 is made up of 16 amino acids. Per germline, CDR1 LGHNA and CDR2 YNFKEQ. CDR3 coding DNA: TGTGCCAGCAGCCTAAGCGATCGGACGGAGTCTTATGGCTACACCTTC. Protein: CASSLSDRTESYGYTF.

In this sample, this clonotype turned up many times. CDR3 in amino acids: CASSFGQGNPYEQYF. The DNA of the CDR3 is TGTGCCAGCAGTTTCGGGCAGGGGAACCCCTACGAGCAGTACTTC. The V call is TRBV28, the J call TRBJ2-7; perhaps TRBD1 as D (6 bases). The CDR3 is made up of 15 amino acids. The germline CDR1 and CDR2 sequences are MDHEN and SYDVKM. Trimming removed 3 bases at V and 2 bases at J, with 14 bases between.

The rearrangement uses TRBV29-1 and TRBJ2-3, with D perhaps matching TRBD2 (5 bases). Trimming left V 0 bases short and J 0 bases short, with 10 bases between. The CDR3 runs 15 residues. Germline values: CDR1 SQVTM, CDR2 ANQGSEA. CDR3 residues: CSVEDGRTSTDTQYF. The DNA of the CDR3 is TGCAGCGTTGAAGATGGCCGGACTAGCACAGATACGCAGTATTTT.

In its sample, this clonotype was seen a few times. CDR3 amino acids: CASSQASYYEQYF. As DNA, the CDR3 is TGTGCCAGCAGCCAAGCATCCTATTACGAGCAGTACTTC. The chain carries TRBV14 and TRBJ2-7; D uncertain. With 1 base removed from V and 4 bases from J, the gap between germline ends came to 8 bases. This CDR3 has 13 amino acids. CDR1 and CDR2 (germline): SGHDN, FVKESK.

The chain recombines TRBV13 with TRBJ1-6, with D tentatively TRBD1 (5 bases). Trimming took off 1 base at V and 2 bases at J, with 9 bases between the two ends. This CDR3 spans 16 amino acids. Germline V CDR1 and CDR2: PRHDT, FYEKMQ (reference sequence). The CDR3 spells CASSLDRQTYNSPLHF. The CDR3 bases are TGTGCCAGCAGCTTAGATCGACAGACCTATAATTCACCCCTCCACTTT.

This clonotype was observed a handful of times. The rearrangement links TRBV7-2 to TRBJ1-6; D not certain. V was trimmed by 2 bases and J by 7 bases, leaving 9 bases between them. The CDR3 is 14 amino acids. From germline, CDR1 is SGHTA and CDR2 FQGNSA. CDR3 sequence (DNA): TGTGCCAGCAGCTTACTTGAAAGGAATTCACCCCTCCACTTT. This sequence encodes CASSLLERNSPLHF.

This clonotype was observed a handful of times. The rearrangement links TRBV15 to TRBJ2-3; D is unresolved. V lost 2 bases to trimming and J lost 5 bases, with 14 bases between them. The CDR3 is 15 amino acids. Per germline, CDR1 LNHNV and CDR2 YYDKDF (reference sequence). CDR3 DNA sequence: TGTGCCACCAGCAGACAGCTGAAGTCGGGAGATACGCAGTATTTT. Translation: CATSRQLKSGDTQYF.

This clonotype has more than one count but fewer than ten. V gene TRBV28 combines with J gene TRBJ2-7; D call uncertain. Germline CDR1 MDHEN, CDR2 SYDVKM. This CDR3 has 14 residues. The V gene lost 1 base and the J gene lost 2 bases, with 9 bases spanning the gap. This CDR3 reads CASSLSDGTYEQYF. For the CDR3, the DNA is TGTGCCAGCAGTTTATCTGACGGAACCTACGAGCAGTACTTC.

There are many counts of this clonotype. The chain joins TRBV6-1 to TRBJ1-1; the match to TRBD1 covers 8 bases. Germline V CDR1 and CDR2: MNHNS, SASEGT. CDR3 size: 14 residues. V was clipped by 8 bases and J by 3 bases; unmatched bases: 8. The chain's CDR3 is CASGLSGGYTEAFF. DNA for the CDR3: TGTGCCAGCGGGTTGTCAGGGGGCTACACTGAAGCTTTCTTT.

This clonotype has more than one count but fewer than ten. This chain joins TRBV2 and TRBJ1-1; no clear D. The CDR3 contains 13 residues. Germline V lookup: CDR1 SNHLY, CDR2 FYNNEI. V dropped 7 bases and J dropped 1 base, with 10 bases sitting between them. The CDR3 loop reads CASIVFKNTEAFF. DNA of the CDR3: TGTGCCAGCATCGTATTTAAGAACACTGAAGCTTTCTTT.

There are many counts of this clonotype. The chain is built from TRBV6-5 and TRBJ2-7; 7 bases are shared with TRBD1. V shed 2 bases and J 4 bases; nucleotides not matched to a gene: 2. Germline CDR1 is MNHEY and CDR2 is SVGAGI. The CDR3 contains 13 residues. The CDR3 sequence is CASSYNRGYEQYF. The CDR3 region has the DNA TGTGCCAGCAGTTACAACAGGGGTTACGAGCAGTACTTC.

This clonotype was found a few times. The rearrangement links TRBV2 to TRBJ2-1; D is unresolved. The V end lost 8 bases, the J end lost 10 bases, and 12 bases lay between the germline ends. The CDR3 runs to 11 residues. The germline V gene has CDR1 SNHLY and CDR2 FYNNEI. CDR3 sequence reads: CASRGPMEQFF. The CDR3 region has the DNA TGTGCCAGCCGAGGCCCTATGGAGCAGTTCTTC.

This clonotype has ten or more counts. The chain is built from TRBV7-8 and TRBJ2-7; either TRBD1 or TRBD2 may fit D (5 bases each). Germline V gene lookup returns CDR1 SGHVS and CDR2 FQNEAQ. The CDR3 has 17 residues. Trimming removed 0 bases from V and 3 bases from J, with 18 bases in between. CDR3 in amino acids: CASSLAGFGATIYEQYF. The CDR3 bases are TGTGCCAGCAGCTTAGCGGGGTTCGGGGCCACGATCTACGAGCAGTACTTC.

This clonotype was counted between two and nine times. In DNA, the CDR3 is TGCGCCAGCAGCCTGCTGGGGAACGGTAACACTGAAGCTTTCTTT. It is translated as CASSLLGNGNTEAFF. The chain combines TRBV5-1 with TRBJ1-1; no reliable D call. V lost 4 bases, J lost 2 bases, and 15 bases lay in between. Germline CDR1 SGHRS, CDR2 YFSETQ. The CDR3 loop spans 15 amino acids.

This clonotype was recorded many times. This chain uses TRBV20-1 with TRBJ1-5; 9 bases are a match to TRBD1. CDR1 is DFQATT, CDR2 SNEGSKA, per germline (reference sequence). The V segment lost 7 bases and the J segment 2 bases; nucleotides outside the gene matches: 15. The CDR3 loop spans 17 amino acids. The CDR3 sequence: CSEDRDRDEIGNQPQHF. The CDR3 nucleotides read TGCAGTGAGGACCGGGACAGGGATGAAATTGGCAATCAGCCCCAGCATTTT.

This clonotype was counted many times. This chain joins TRBV7-2 and TRBJ1-3, with 7 bases that match TRBD1. Germline CDR1 reads SGHTA; CDR2 reads FQGNSA. V shed 4 bases and J 0 bases; nucleotides not matched to a gene: 9. The CDR3 length is 17 residues. CDR3 protein: CASSSQTGSGSGNTIYF. In DNA form, the CDR3 reads TGTGCCAGCAGCTCACAGACAGGGAGCGGCTCTGGAAACACCATATATTTT. The full variable domain, its missing parts supplied by reference TRBV7-2 and TRBJ1-3, is GAGVSQSPSNKVTEKGKDVELRCDPISGHTALYWYRQSLGQGLEFLIYFQGNSAPDKSGLPSDRFSAERTGGSVSTLTIQRTQQEDSAVYLCASSSQTGSGSGNTIYFGEGSWLTVV.

CDR3 sequence (DNA): TGTGCCAGCAGCTTAGTAGTAAAAGAGCAGTTCTTC. Amino acid sequence: CASSLVVKEQFF. J is TRBJ2-1 and V is TRBV7-8; D unclear. Germline-derived CDR1 and CDR2 are SGHVS and FQNEAQ. V lost 1 base, J lost 10 bases, and 8 bases lay in between. The CDR3 extends over 12 amino acids.

This clonotype appeared a few times. The chain is built from TRBV6-1 and TRBJ1-3; D gene uncertain. CDR3 length equals 13 residues. V lost 4 bases, J lost 3 bases, and 7 bases lay in between. The germline V gene encodes CDR1 MNHNS and CDR2 SASEGT. The CDR3 DNA reads TGTGCCAGCAGTGTAAGCGATGGAAACACCATATATTTT. Its protein is CASSVSDGNTIYF.

This clonotype has at least ten counts. This chain connects TRBV6-2 or TRBV6-3 to TRBJ2-7; D possibly matches TRBD1 or TRBD2 (5 bases each). CDR3 length: 12 amino acids. Germline CDR1 and CDR2: MNHEY and SVGEGT. V was cut by 5 bases and J by 1 base, with 6 bases left in between. The CDR3 loop reads CASSGGSYEQYF. The DNA of the CDR3 is TGTGCCAGCAGTGGGGGATCCTACGAGCAGTACTTC.

The chain uses TRBV10-1 and TRBJ2-5, with D tentatively TRBD2 (7 bases). CDR3 length: 15 amino acids. Germline CDR1 WNHNN, CDR2 SYGVQD (reference sequence). V was pared by 8 bases and J by 1 base, with 17 bases between. In DNA form, the CDR3 reads TGCGCCAGCCTCCCTCTCCGGGGGGCCCAAGAGACCCAGTACTTC. It specifies CASLPLRGAQETQYF.

The table lists this clonotype with a few counts. The CDR3 here is CASSVAQGAWQETQYF. Here the CDR3 DNA reads TGTGCCAGCAGCGTGGCTCAGGGGGCATGGCAAGAGACCCAGTACTTC. V usage is TRBV9 and J usage is TRBJ2-5; TRBD1 aligns across 8 bases. V gave up 2 bases and J gave up 2 bases; unmatched junction bases: 8. This CDR3 is 16 amino acids long. Germline CDR1 SGDLS, CDR2 YYNGEE.

This clonotype has more than one count but fewer than ten. The chain couples TRBV18 to TRBJ1-2, with D tentatively TRBD1 (5 bases). Germline V gene data show CDR1 as KGHSH and CDR2 as LQKENI. CDR3 length: 13 amino acids. The V and J ends lost 3 bases and 2 bases respectively, with 7 bases between them. In DNA, the CDR3 is TGTGCCAGCTCACCGGGGGGAAACTATGGCTACACCTTC. This gives the protein CASSPGGNYGYTF.

The V gene is TRBV3-1, the J gene TRBJ1-2; D is undetermined. Germline V gives CDR1 LGHDT, CDR2 YNNKEL (reference sequence). This CDR3 comprises 13 residues. Deletions cut 0 bases from V and 4 bases from J, with 6 bases between. In DNA, the CDR3 is TGTGCCAGCAGCCAAGAAGGATCCTATGGCTACACCTTC. It codes for CASSQEGSYGYTF.

J is TRBJ2-6 and V is TRBV2, with 9 bases lining up with TRBD1. J lost 0 bases, V lost 6 bases, and 6 bases had no gene match. The CDR3 totals 17 residues. Per germline, CDR1 SNHLY and CDR2 FYNNEI. The CDR3 loop is CASSWDRASSGANVLTF. The CDR3 nucleotides are TGTGCCAGCAGCTGGGACAGGGCGAGCTCTGGGGCCAACGTCCTGACTTTC. Using reference TRBV2 and TRBJ2-6 for the parts outside the CDR3, the full variable domain is EPEVTQTPSHQVTQMGQEVILRCVPISNHLYFYWYRQILGQKVEFLVSFYNNEISEKSEIFDDQFSVERPDGSNFTLKIRSTKLEDSAMYFCASSWDRASSGANVLTFGAGSRLTVL.

J is TRBJ1-1 and V is TRBV10-3, with unresolved D. CDR3 size: 13 residues. Germline V gene lookup returns CDR1 ENHRY and CDR2 SYGVKD. The V and J ends lost 5 bases and 5 bases respectively, with 12 bases between them. In DNA, the CDR3 is TGTGCCATCAGTCCAACCATGGGAACTGAAGCTTTCTTT. Protein product: CAISPTMGTEAFF.

This clonotype was observed a few times. The chain couples TRBV7-8 to TRBJ2-5, with a tentative D call TRBD1 (5 bases). The V gene's germline CDR1 is SGHVS and CDR2 FQNEAQ. The CDR3 sequence is 15 residues long. The germline V and J ends were trimmed by 4 bases and 2 bases, with 14 bases remaining between them. CDR3 DNA sequence: TGTGCCAGCAGCTCTAGTGGGGCAGTGCAAGAGACCCAGTACTTC. It yields the protein CASSSSGAVQETQYF.

This clonotype was seen a handful of times. The chain employs TRBV28 and TRBJ2-1; no firm D call. Deletions cut 7 bases from V and 2 bases from J, with 15 bases between. The germline V gene has CDR1 MDHEN and CDR2 SYDVKM. The CDR3 loop spans 15 amino acids. The CDR3 loop reads CASTSPTPAYNEQFF. The CDR3 nucleotides are TGTGCCAGCACCAGCCCTACACCGGCCTACAATGAGCAGTTCTTC.